Listed below are T cell receptor beta chains from one sample, sequenced in a study of T cells in Graves' hyperthyroidism and ophthalmopathy. MiXCR, applied by TCRdb to the multiplex PCR reads, yields one record per CDR3 protein. The table records fewer than 800,000 distinct CDR3 sequences, less than 20% of them present only once. The sample was blood. These receptors all come from a young man with Graves' hyperthyroidism. Each CDR3 is given with its conserved first and last residue. The D gene is left open where the match is weak. For some rows the clone size is stated as once, few or many, or as a class when expanded; others skip it.

j_call | clone_size | d_call | v_call | cdr3_nt | cdr3_aa
TRBJ2-7 | many | - | TRBV28 | TGTGCCAGCAGTTTGGTTGGCGGCAGGGAGCAGTACTTC | CASSLVGGREQYF
TRBJ1-6 | many | TRBD1 | TRBV2 | TGTGCCAGCAGTGATAGACAGGGGGCCCAAAATTCACCCCTCCACTTT | CASSDRQGAQNSPLHF
TRBJ2-7 | many | - | TRBV7-8 | TGTGCCAGCACGCCGAGACTGGACTCCTACGAGCAGTACTTC | CASTPRLDSYEQYF
TRBJ2-1 | few | - | TRBV11-3 | TGTGCCAGCAGCCCAGACCCGGGGAGCTCCTACAATGAGCAGTTCTTC | CASSPDPGSSYNEQFF
TRBJ2-7 | many | - | TRBV20-1 | TGCAGTGCCTGCGGGACTGGCGGGATCGAGCAGTACTTC | CSACGTGGIEQYF
TRBJ2-7 | many | - | TRBV12-3/TRBV12-4 | TGTGCCAGCAGTGCTGAGAGTCGGTCTTACGAGCAGTACTTC | CASSAESRSYEQYF
TRBJ2-7 | few | - | TRBV7-9 | TGTGCCAGCAGCGCCCCTGGAGGGGGCCAGCCTCTCCGGCAGTACTTC | CASSAPGGGQPLRQYF
TRBJ2-3 | few | - | TRBV18 | TGTGCCAGCTCACAGGGCATCGCAGATACGCAGTATTTT | CASSQGIADTQYF
TRBJ2-3 | many | - | TRBV7-9 | TGTGCCAGCACCCCCTTCGGGGCGGAAAGCACAGATACGCAGTATTTT | CASTPFGAESTDTQYF
TRBJ2-1 | - | - | TRBV3-1 | TGTGCCAGCAGCCAAGTTTGGGCCCAGTACAATGAGCAGTTCTTC | CASSQVWAQYNEQFF
TRBJ2-5 | - | - | TRBV27 | TGTGCCAGCAGTCCGTCCGGCGAGCGGGCAGGGGAGACCCAGTACTTC | CASSPSGERAGETQYF
TRBJ2-6 | few | - | TRBV11-2 | TGTGCCAGCAGTCATACGTGGGGGGCCAACGTCCTGACTTTC | CASSHTWGANVLTF